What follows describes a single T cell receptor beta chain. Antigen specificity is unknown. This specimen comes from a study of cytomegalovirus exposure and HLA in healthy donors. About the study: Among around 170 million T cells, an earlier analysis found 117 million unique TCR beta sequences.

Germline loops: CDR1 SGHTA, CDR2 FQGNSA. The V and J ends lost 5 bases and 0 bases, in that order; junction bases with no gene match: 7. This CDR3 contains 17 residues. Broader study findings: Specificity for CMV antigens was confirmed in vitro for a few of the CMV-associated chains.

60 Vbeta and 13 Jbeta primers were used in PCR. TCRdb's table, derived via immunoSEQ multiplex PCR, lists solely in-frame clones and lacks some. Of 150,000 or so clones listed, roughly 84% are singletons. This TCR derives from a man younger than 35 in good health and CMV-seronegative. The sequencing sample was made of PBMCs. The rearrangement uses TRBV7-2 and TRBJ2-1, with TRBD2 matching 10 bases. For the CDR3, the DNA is TGTGCCAGCAGCGAACCTAGCGGGGGCCTCTCCTACAATGAGCAGTTCTTC. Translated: CASSEPSGGLSYNEQFF.